The 26 T cell receptor beta chains below all came from one sample that was sequenced in a study of blood T cell repertoires in COVID-19. Sequenced by immunoSEQ multiplex PCR; TCRdb stores in-frame clones only, minus some. There are roughly 300,000 clones in the sample; roughly 85% occur only once, and about an eighth lies in the top ten. Sequences were obtained from peripheral blood. The receptors originated from a human donor in a cohort sampled during active COVID-19.

The chain has TRBV7-6 and TRBJ1-1, with TRBD1 matching 7 bases. This CDR3 comprises 14 residues. After removal of 3 bases from V and 5 bases from J, the junction contained 6 bases not matched to a gene. Germline lookup yields CDR1 SGHVS and CDR2 FNYEAQ. In nucleotides, the CDR3 is TGTGCCAGCAGCTTTTCAGGGGGGAATACTGAAGCTTTCTTT. Protein: CASSFSGGNTEAFF.

This clone was detected many times. The V and J genes are TRBV19 and TRBJ2-1; 8 bases agree with TRBD2. Germline CDR1 reads LNHDA; CDR2 reads SQIVND (reference sequence). The trim removed 6 bases at V and 6 bases at J, leaving 10 bases unmatched. The CDR3 has 15 residues. The CDR3 DNA is TGTGCCAGTAGCGCGGGGGGTCTAGCGGGCAATGAGCAGTTCTTC. Its protein is CASSAGGLAGNEQFF. Variable domain in full (rest from reference TRBV19 and TRBJ2-1): DGGITQSPKYLFRKEGQNVTLSCEQNLNHDAMYWYRQDPGQGLRLIYYSQIVNDFQKGDIAEGYSVSREKKESFPLTVTSAQKNPTAFYLCASSAGGLAGNEQFFGPGTRLTVL.

The count of this clone is one. The rearrangement uses TRBV28 and TRBJ1-2, with TRBD1 as a possible D gene (6 bases). Germline values: CDR1 MDHEN, CDR2 SYDVKM. V lost 5 bases and J lost 4, with 14 bases in between. There are 14 residues in the CDR3. CDR3 in DNA: TGTGCCAGCAGTCTTCGACAGGCGTCCTATGGCTACACCTTC. Its translation is CASSLRQASYGYTF.

The V gene is TRBV18, the J gene TRBJ2-1; D is perhaps TRBD1 (5 bases). This CDR3 is built from 13 residues. V lost 3 bases to trimming and J lost 3 bases, with 6 bases between them. Germline values: CDR1 KGHSH, CDR2 LQKENI. CDR3 nucleotide sequence: TGTGCCAGCTCACCTGACAGCTACAATGAGCAGTTCTTC. This translates into CASSPDSYNEQFF.

The rearrangement uses TRBV12-3 or TRBV12-4 and TRBJ2-1; D may be TRBD1 (5 bases). The CDR3 is made up of 12 amino acids. The germline V and J ends were trimmed by 5 bases and 7 bases, with 9 bases remaining between them. The DNA of the CDR3 is TGTGCCAGCAGTCTCCAGGGTAATGAGCAGTTCTTC. It yields the protein CASSLQGNEQFF.

The rearrangement joins TRBV7-2 to TRBJ2-7; D gene uncertain. The germline CDR1 and CDR2 sequences are SGHTA and FQGNSA. The CDR3 is 14 amino acids. V was trimmed by 6 bases and J by 1 base, leaving 13 bases between them. The DNA for the CDR3 is TGTGCCAGCAGTCTGCACTACACATCCTACGAGCAGTACTTC. It encodes CASSLHYTSYEQYF.

This chain links TRBV7-9 with TRBJ2-5, with D unresolved. V lost 8 bases to trimming and J lost 2 bases, with 18 bases between them. The CDR3 has 15 residues. The V gene's germline CDR1 is SEHNR and CDR2 FQNEAQ (reference sequence). CDR3 coding DNA: TGTGCCAGCTCCCCTGCGGTCGCTACTCAAGAGACCCAGTACTTC. It codes for CASSPAVATQETQYF. Filled out from reference TRBV7-9 and TRBJ2-5, the complete variable domain reads DTGVSQNPRHKITKRGQNVTFRCDPISEHNRLYWYRQTLGQGPEFLTYFQNEAQLEKSRLLSDRFSAERPKGSFSTLEIQRTEQGDSAMYLCASSPAVATQETQYFGPGTRLLVL.

The table lists this clone with a count of one. CDR3 nucleotide sequence: TGTGCCAGCAGTAGAACTAAATATAGCAATCAGCCCCAGCATTTT. It is translated as CASSRTKYSNQPQHF. The genes are TRBV28 and TRBJ1-5; no clear D. V was shortened by 5 bases and J by 0 bases, with 11 bases between the two germline ends. The V gene's germline CDR1 is MDHEN and CDR2 SYDVKM. The CDR3 extends over 15 amino acids.

The sample holds a few counts of this clone. The chain couples TRBV3-1 (or the pseudogene TRBV3-2) to TRBJ2-7; 8 nucleotides agree with TRBD2. After removal of 4 bases from V and 5 bases from J, the junction contained 7 bases not matched to a gene. In germline, CDR1 is LGHDT, CDR2 YNNKEL (reference sequence). The CDR3 has 14 residues. The CDR3 sequence is CASSPGTRANEQYF. CDR3 nucleotides: TGTGCCAGCAGCCCCGGGACTAGGGCGAACGAGCAGTACTTC.

V and J are TRBV24-1 and TRBJ2-1; 10 nucleotides match TRBD1. CDR1 is KGHDR, CDR2 SFDVKD, per germline. V was pared by 1 base and J by 14 bases, with 1 base of the junction left unmatched. This CDR3 contains 12 residues. CDR3: CATSDFGTGEFF. The DNA for the CDR3 is TGTGCCACCAGTGATTTTGGGACAGGGGAGTTCTTC.

This chain connects TRBV7-9 to TRBJ2-1; the match to TRBD2 covers 8 bases. The CDR3 length is 15 residues. The germline V gene has CDR1 SEHNR and CDR2 FQNEAQ (reference sequence). V was clipped by 1 base and J by 6 bases; unmatched bases: 5. CDR3 region: CASSLVGTRANEQFF. CDR3 nucleotides: TGTGCCAGCAGCTTAGTCGGGACTAGGGCCAATGAGCAGTTCTTC.

The chain carries TRBV3-1 (or the pseudogene TRBV3-2) and TRBJ1-2; D may be TRBD1 (6 bases). Germline V gene lookup returns CDR1 LGHDT and CDR2 YNNKEL (reference sequence). CDR3 size: 14 residues. The V and J ends lost 3 bases and 1 base respectively, with 9 bases between them. This CDR3 reads CASSQGTINYGYTF. CDR3 bases: TGTGCCAGCAGCCAGGGGACAATTAACTATGGCTACACCTTC.

In its sample, this clone was seen a few times. The chain carries TRBV18 and TRBJ2-5; D is unresolved. The CDR3 is 15 residues long. V was cut by 1 base and J by 5 bases, with 14 bases left in between. Germline CDR1 and CDR2: KGHSH and LQKENI. In DNA, the CDR3 is TGTGCCAGCTCACCACTTCCCCTGGGCCAGGAGACCCAGTACTTC. It encodes CASSPLPLGQETQYF.

This sequence joins TRBV6-2 or TRBV6-3 and TRBJ2-1; 10 bases map to TRBD2. The CDR3 sequence is 16 residues long. The germline gives CDR1 MNHEY, CDR2 SVGEGT. After removal of 6 bases from V and 10 bases from J, the junction contained 15 bases not matched to a gene. The CDR3: CASSYTSGVLYVEQFF. Written as DNA, the CDR3 is TGTGCCAGCAGCTATACTAGCGGGGTGCTTTACGTGGAGCAGTTCTTC.

This clone is a singleton in its sample. The CDR3 loop reads CASSSSISGRSTDTQYF. Written as DNA, the CDR3 is TGTGCCAGCAGCTCCTCCATAAGCGGGAGAAGTACAGATACGCAGTATTTT. The rearrangement joins TRBV7-3 to TRBJ2-3, with TRBD2 identical over 8 bases. CDR1 and CDR2 from the germline V gene are SGHTA and FQGTGA. V gave up 4 bases and J gave up 3 bases; unmatched junction bases: 12. There are 17 residues in the CDR3.

The CDR3 protein is CASSTTGQGYTF. CDR3 sequence (DNA): TGTGCCAGCAGTACGACCGGACAGGGGTACACCTTC. The chain employs TRBV27 and TRBJ1-2; TRBD1 matches at 9 bases. Germline-derived CDR1 and CDR2 are MNHEY and SMNVEV (reference sequence). J was trimmed by 11 bases and V by 5 bases; bases with no gene match: 6. This CDR3 spans 12 amino acids.

The J gene is TRBJ2-7, the V gene TRBV6-5, with D possibly TRBD2 on 6 matching bases. V gave up 8 bases and J gave up 2 bases, with 13 bases separating them. Looked up from germline, CDR1 is MNHEY and CDR2 is SVGAGI. The CDR3 sequence is 13 residues long. This chain's CDR3 is CASEGLLTYEQYF. CDR3 in DNA: TGTGCCAGCGAGGGACTGCTAACCTACGAGCAGTACTTC.

J is TRBJ1-2 and V is TRBV9, with TRBD1 matching 8 bases. This CDR3 contains 13 residues. The germline gives CDR1 SGDLS, CDR2 YYNGEE. Germline trimming cut 7 bases from V and 6 bases from J; bases unmatched to any gene: 8. The CDR3 is CASGDRGGNGYTF. The CDR3 region has the DNA TGTGCCAGCGGCGACAGGGGTGGGAATGGCTACACCTTC.

V gene TRBV30 combines with J gene TRBJ2-2; 8 bases match TRBD2. Trimming at V came to 4 bases and at J to 5 bases, leaving 6 bases not matched to a gene. Germline CDR1 reads GTSNPN; CDR2 reads SVGIG (reference sequence). The length of the CDR3 is 14 residues. The CDR3 here is CAWNAGGKTGELFF. In DNA, the CDR3 is TGTGCCTGGAATGCGGGAGGAAAGACCGGGGAGCTGTTTTTT. The full variable domain, its missing parts supplied by reference TRBV30 and TRBJ2-2, is SQTIHQWPATLVQPVGSPLSLECTVEGTSNPNLYWYRQAAGRGLQLLFYSVGIGQISSEVPQNLSASRPQDRQFILSSKKLLLSDSGFYLCAWNAGGKTGELFFGEGSRLTVL.

The chain recombines TRBV2 with TRBJ1-6; unclear D gene. Germline V gene lookup returns CDR1 SNHLY and CDR2 FYNNEI. Trimming cost V 3 bases and J 9 bases, with 12 bases left between them. This CDR3 is 14 amino acids long. The CDR3 reads CASSERRGGSPLHF. CDR3 nucleotides: TGTGCCAGCAGTGAGAGGCGCGGCGGTTCACCCCTCCACTTT.

The gene calls are TRBV29-1 and TRBJ1-1, with a possible D match to TRBD1 (5 bases). Germline lookup yields CDR1 SQVTM and CDR2 ANQGSEA. The CDR3 length is 12 residues. Trimming removed 7 bases from V and 5 bases from J, with 14 bases in between. CDR3 residues: CSATHRGTEAFF. The CDR3, as DNA: TGCAGCGCCACCCACCGGGGGACTGAAGCTTTCTTT.

This sequence joins TRBV19 and TRBJ2-3; the match to TRBD2 covers 8 bases. The CDR3 length is 15 residues. V lost 5 bases and J lost 2; bases outside the gene matches: 6. Germline-derived CDR1 and CDR2 are LNHDA and SQIVND (reference sequence). Here the CDR3 reads CASSRGGRYTDTQYF. For the CDR3, the DNA is TGTGCCAGTAGTCGCGGCGGGAGGTACACAGATACGCAGTATTTT.

The table lists this clone with a few counts. The J gene is TRBJ1-1, the V gene TRBV7-9, with D possibly TRBD1 on 6 matching bases. Germline V gives CDR1 SEHNR, CDR2 FQNEAQ (reference sequence). The ends were cut back, 5 bases at V and 1 base at J, with 11 bases in the middle. This CDR3 contains 14 residues. CDR3 protein: CASSQTGQNTEAFF. The CDR3 coding sequence is TGTGCCAGCAGCCAAACGGGACAGAACACTGAAGCTTTCTTT.

The chain links TRBV5-8 to TRBJ2-2; a weak D match, TRBD1 (5 bases). The CDR3 runs 15 residues. The germline V and J ends were trimmed by 5 bases and 5 bases, with 16 bases remaining between them. Germline V gene sequence: CDR1 SGHTS, CDR2 YDEGEE. CDR3 coding DNA: TGTGCCAGCAGACCACATAGGGGTAAAACCGGGGAGCTGTTTTTT. Residues: CASRPHRGKTGELFF.

The chain links TRBV5-8 to TRBJ2-1; the match to TRBD2 covers 9 bases. Germline trimming cut 4 bases from V and 9 bases from J; bases unmatched to any gene: 14. CDR3 length: 16 residues. Germline CDR1 reads SGHTS; CDR2 reads YDEGEE. CDR3 amino acids: CASSPGTSRLHSEQFF. The CDR3 DNA reads as TGTGCCAGCAGCCCTGGGACTAGCAGACTCCATTCTGAGCAGTTCTTC.

The chain is built from TRBV27 and TRBJ1-1; no reliable D call. This CDR3 contains 13 residues. Between the trimmed V and J ends, which lost 6 bases and 4 bases, there was a span of 12 bases. CDR1 and CDR2 from the germline V gene are MNHEY and SMNVEV (reference sequence). CDR3 amino acids: CASRVGRTTEAFF. CDR3 bases: TGTGCCAGCAGAGTGGGGAGGACCACTGAAGCTTTCTTT.